These 13 T cell receptor beta chains were all obtained from the same sample, sequenced in a study of shared clonotypes between healthy human individuals. Clones were sequenced by immunoSEQ multiplex PCR, and TCRdb holds only the in-frame ones, with some missing. The repertoire holds over a million clones, with under 99% as singletons. The source material was naive CD4+ T cells sorted from blood. The subset denotes: CD45RA+ positively selected. The origin of the receptors is a man under 40 in good health.

The chain recombines TRBV18 with TRBJ1-5; D possibly corresponds to TRBD1 (5 bases). This CDR3 region has 19 residues. V lost 2 bases to trimming and J lost 6 bases, with 26 bases between them. Germline V gene data show CDR1 as KGHSH and CDR2 as LQKENI. In DNA, the CDR3 is TGTGCCAGCTCACCAACTACAGGACGCGGTACGGTCAAGGGTCAGCCCCAGCATTTT. As protein: CASSPTTGRGTVKGQPQHF.

The V gene is TRBV5-4, the J gene TRBJ2-3; 9 bases line up with TRBD2. Germline V gene data show CDR1 as SGHNT and CDR2 as YYREEE (reference sequence). J gave up 3 bases and V 0 bases, and 5 bases lay outside the gene matches. This CDR3 contains 16 residues. CDR3 region: CASSLGASGITDTQYF. In DNA form, the CDR3 reads TGTGCCAGCAGCTTGGGGGCTAGCGGGATTACAGATACGCAGTATTTT.

The J gene is TRBJ2-3, the V gene TRBV10-3; D is perhaps TRBD2 (5 bases). CDR3 length: 14 residues. From germline, CDR1 is ENHRY and CDR2 SYGVKD. Trimming took 2 bases from V and 2 from J, leaving 8 bases between them. As DNA, the CDR3 is TGTGCCATCAGTGAGACGGGAACCACAGATACGCAGTATTTT. Translation: CAISETGTTDTQYF.

This chain uses TRBV27 with TRBJ2-7; the match to TRBD2 covers 7 bases. After removal of 0 bases from V and 7 bases from J, the junction contained 9 bases not matched to a gene. The CDR3 runs to 15 residues. Germline CDR1 and CDR2: MNHEY and SMNVEV (reference sequence). The chain's CDR3 is CASSLSLRDYSEQYF. CDR3 bases: TGTGCCAGCAGTTTATCTTTACGGGACTACTCAGAGCAGTACTTC.

This chain joins TRBV5-1 and TRBJ2-7; D may be TRBD1 or TRBD2 (6 bases each). The V end was cut by 1 base, the J end by 3 bases, with 17 bases between. Germline loops: CDR1 SGHRS, CDR2 YFSETQ. The CDR3 has 16 residues. CDR3 in DNA: TGCGCCAGCAGCTTGACATTGGGGGGCGGGAACTACGAGCAGTACTTC. This translates into CASSLTLGGGNYEQYF. The full variable domain, with the rest looked up from reference TRBV5-1 and TRBJ2-7, is KAGVTQTPRYLIKTRGQQVTLSCSPISGHRSVSWYQQTPGQGLQFLFEYFSETQRNKGNFPGRFSGRQFSNSRSEMNVSTLELGDSALYLCASSLTLGGGNYEQYFGPGTRLTVT.

V usage is TRBV7-9 and J usage is TRBJ1-5; tentative D call: TRBD1 (5 bases). V was pared by 7 bases and J by 1 base, with 17 bases between. The CDR3 is made up of 16 amino acids. Germline V CDR1 and CDR2: SEHNR, FQNEAQ (reference sequence). The CDR3 nucleotides read TGTGCCAGCATCCCGCAGCGGGGACGGAGCAATCAGCCCCAGCATTTT. Translated, it gives CASIPQRGRSNQPQHF.

This rearrangement joins TRBV29-1 to TRBJ2-3, with D unresolved. The CDR3 runs to 13 residues. Between the trimmed V and J ends, which lost 8 bases and 0 bases, there was a span of 12 bases. The germline V gene has CDR1 SQVTM and CDR2 ANQGSEA. The CDR3 spells CSTRAVSTDTQYF. CDR3 sequence (DNA): TGCAGCACCCGGGCCGTTAGCACAGATACGCAGTATTTT.

The V and J genes are TRBV25-1 and TRBJ2-7; D is unresolved. V was pared by 8 bases and J by 2 bases, with 13 bases between. Germline CDR1 reads MGHDK; CDR2 reads SYGVNS. CDR3 length: 13 residues. The DNA of the CDR3 is TGTGCCAGCGCAGTAGTTGGAACCTACGAGCAGTACTTC. Protein product: CASAVVGTYEQYF.

The chain combines TRBV9 with TRBJ2-5; a possible D gene is TRBD2 (6 bases). The germline V and J ends were trimmed by 0 bases and 7 bases, with 19 bases remaining between them. Per germline, CDR1 SGDLS and CDR2 YYNGEE. The CDR3 is 16 residues long. CDR3 sequence (DNA): TGTGCCAGCAGCGTAGCAAGCGGGTTATCTCCTGGGACCCAGTACTTC. Translated, it gives CASSVASGLSPGTQYF.

V and J are TRBV6-1 and TRBJ2-7; no definite D call. V was shortened by 8 bases and J by 0 bases, with 5 bases between the two germline ends. This CDR3 region has 11 residues. CDR1 and CDR2 (germline): MNHNS, SASEGT. CDR3 residues: CASRTSYEQYF. The CDR3 coding sequence is TGTGCCAGCCGTACCTCCTACGAGCAGTACTTC.

The chain carries TRBV18 and TRBJ2-7; weak D call: TRBD1 (6 bases). Trimming took off 3 bases at V and 1 base at J, with 10 bases between the two ends. Germline values: CDR1 KGHSH, CDR2 LQKENI. CDR3 length: 14 residues. CDR3 residues: CASSPRTASYEQYF. The CDR3 region has the DNA TGTGCCAGCTCACCGCGGACAGCTTCCTACGAGCAGTACTTC.

The rearrangement links TRBV7-8 to TRBJ2-1; the match to TRBD2 covers 10 bases. The CDR3 runs 19 residues. The V and J ends lost 5 bases and 1 base, in that order; junction bases with no gene match: 14. CDR1 is SGHVS and CDR2 is FQNEAQ in the germline V gene. CDR3 region: CASSLRTSGSNWSYNEQFF. For the CDR3, the DNA is TGTGCCAGCAGCCTCCGGACTAGCGGCTCAAATTGGTCCTACAATGAGCAGTTCTTC. The variable domain in full, with the rest retrieved from reference TRBV7-8 and TRBJ2-1, is GAGVSQSPRYKVAKRGQDVALRCDPISGHVSLFWYQQALGQGPEFLTYFQNEAQLDKSGLPSDRFFAERPEGSVSTLKIQRTQQEDSAVYLCASSLRTSGSNWSYNEQFFGPGTRLTVL.

The chain uses TRBV4-3 and TRBJ2-1, with 7 bases fitting TRBD1. Germline lookup yields CDR1 LGHNA and CDR2 YSLEER. The CDR3 contains 15 residues. The trim removed 0 bases at V and 3 bases at J, leaving 2 bases unmatched. The CDR3 loop is CASSQDPGGYNEQFF. The CDR3 coding sequence is TGCGCCAGCAGCCAAGATCCAGGGGGCTACAATGAGCAGTTCTTC.